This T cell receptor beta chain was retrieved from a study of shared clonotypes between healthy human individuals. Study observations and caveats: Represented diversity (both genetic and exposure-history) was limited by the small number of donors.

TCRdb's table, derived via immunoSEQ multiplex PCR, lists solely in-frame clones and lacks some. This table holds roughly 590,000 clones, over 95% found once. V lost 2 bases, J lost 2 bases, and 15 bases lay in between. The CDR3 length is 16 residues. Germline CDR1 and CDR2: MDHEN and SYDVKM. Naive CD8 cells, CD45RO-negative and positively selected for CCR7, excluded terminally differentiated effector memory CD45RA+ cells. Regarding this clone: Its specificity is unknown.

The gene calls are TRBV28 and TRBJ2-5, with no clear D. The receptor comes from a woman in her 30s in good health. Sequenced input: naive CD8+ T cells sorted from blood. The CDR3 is CASSLEGGSGQETQYF. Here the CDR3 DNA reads TGTGCCAGCAGTTTAGAAGGCGGATCCGGGCAAGAGACCCAGTACTTC.